The source of this T cell receptor beta chain is a study of blood T cell repertoires in COVID-19. Turning to the study itself: Sources were T cells, B-cell-depleted T cells, or PBMCs; the material itself was cDNA or gDNA.

The Seattle patients, enrolled during active infection, were followed longitudinally. Germline CDR1 reads LGHDT; CDR2 reads YNNKEL (reference sequence). Trimming stripped 3 bases from V and 4 bases from J, with 13 bases between. The CDR3 covers 15 residues. Sequencing was performed with immunoSEQ multiplex PCR; in TCRdb, only in-frame clones are kept and a portion is missing. The data hold some 350,000 clones, with around 92% observed a single time. Source material: peripheral blood. This TCR derives from a woman in her twenties or thirties with COVID-19, enrolled during active disease. The chain joins TRBV3-1 (or the pseudogene TRBV3-2) to TRBJ2-1; D is perhaps TRBD1 (6 bases). Here the CDR3 DNA reads TGTGCCAGCAGCCACTTGGACAGATTATACAATGAGCAGTTCTTC. Amino acid sequence: CASSHLDRLYNEQFF.